A single sample gave rise to the 24 T cell receptor beta chains below, sequenced in a study of blood T cells in healthy people across ages. The authors ran a second PCR of about 6 to 12 cycles using a sample-barcoded 5' primer and a J-beta primer mix. TCRdb called the 5' RACE reads again in MiXCR, with one record for every CDR3 protein. Of about 730,000 distinct CDR3 sequences in the sample, more than 40% were seen once. Sample: blood. The origin of the receptors is a woman in her fifties or sixties in good health.

This clonotype showed up many times. V is TRBV20-1 and J is TRBJ2-1; tentative D call: TRBD2 (5 bases). This CDR3 contains 12 residues. Germline loops: CDR1 DFQATT, CDR2 SNEGSKA (reference sequence). The CDR3: CSAGSSYNEQFF. CDR3 nucleotides: TGCAGCGCTGGGAGCTCCTACAATGAGCAGTTCTTC.

This clonotype was observed at least ten times. J is TRBJ2-1 and V is TRBV20-1; D is uncertain. The germline CDR1 and CDR2 sequences are DFQATT and SNEGSKA (reference sequence). The CDR3 sequence is 12 residues long. Trimming left V 6 bases short and J 3 bases short, with 9 bases between. The CDR3 DNA is TGCAGTGCCACCTTAAGCTACAATGAGCAGTTCTTC. It specifies CSATLSYNEQFF.

This clonotype appeared a few times. V is TRBV20-1 and J is TRBJ2-5, with TRBD2 identical over 9 bases. Germline V gives CDR1 DFQATT, CDR2 SNEGSKA (reference sequence). V shed 4 bases, J shed 1 base, and the junction held 4 bases outside the gene matches. The CDR3 runs 14 residues. The CDR3 DNA sequence: TGCAGTGCTAATGGACTAGCGACCCAAGAGACCCAGTACTTC. This encodes CSANGLATQETQYF.

This clonotype was seen ten or more times. The rearrangement links TRBV6-1 to TRBJ2-7; D call uncertain. This CDR3 is built from 12 residues. The germline V gene encodes CDR1 MNHNS and CDR2 SASEGT. Trimming left V 6 bases short and J 5 bases short, with 11 bases between. This CDR3 reads CASSPSTDEQYF. CDR3 coding DNA: TGTGCCAGCAGCCCTTCGACCGACGAGCAGTACTTC.

With regard to this clonotype: This clone may be a read error of a much larger clone one base away. This is likely a read error, given that the CDR3 carries no conserved phenylalanine or tryptophan at its end. This CDR3 reads CSAPNARTPDYEQYL. CDR3 DNA sequence: TGCAGTGCCCCGAACGCCCGGACCCCGGACTACGAGCAGTACTTA. The chain has TRBV20-1 and TRBJ2-7, with no clear D. CDR3 size: 15 residues. Per the germline V gene, CDR1 is DFQATT and CDR2 is SNEGSKA (reference sequence). Trimming pared 6 bases from V and 3 bases from J, leaving 21 bases between.

This clonotype came up once. The chain links TRBV6-2 or TRBV6-3 to TRBJ1-4; no definite D call. Looked up from germline, CDR1 is MNHEY and CDR2 is SVGEGT. This CDR3 contains 14 residues. V lost 6 bases, J lost 7 bases, and 15 bases lay in between. The CDR3 loop reads CASSPQGGIEKLFF. CDR3 coding DNA: TGTGCCAGCAGCCCGCAAGGCGGAATTGAAAAACTGTTTTTT.

With regard to this clonotype: A much larger clone lies one base from this, so it may be a read error. The rearrangement joins TRBV5-5 to TRBJ2-5; D unresolved. Germline V gene sequence: CDR1 SGHKS, CDR2 YYEKEE (reference sequence). CDR3 length: 13 amino acids. Trimming shortened V by 4 bases and J by 11 bases, and 18 bases separated the two germline ends. The CDR3 reads CASSRPGSQEQYF. The CDR3 DNA is TGTGCCAGCAGCCGCCCCGGCTCCCAGGAGCAGTACTTC.

The chain recombines TRBV6-4 with TRBJ1-1; 10 nucleotides align to TRBD1. Germline loops: CDR1 MRHNA, CDR2 SNTAGT. After removal of 6 bases from V and 8 bases from J, the junction contained 0 bases not matched to a gene. The CDR3 contains 11 residues. The CDR3 DNA is TGTGCCAGCAGGGACAGGGGGGAAGCTTTCTTT. This sequence encodes CASRDRGEAFF.

This chain links TRBV18 with TRBJ2-1; D uncertain. V was clipped by 4 bases and J by 0 bases, with 13 bases between them. This CDR3 has 16 amino acids. CDR1 is KGHSH and CDR2 is LQKENI in the germline V gene. As DNA, the CDR3 is TGTGCCAGCTCACGTCCTCTGGCGAACTCCTACAATGAGCAGTTCTTC. Residues: CASSRPLANSYNEQFF.

V usage is TRBV25-1 and J usage is TRBJ2-1; D is possibly TRBD2 (6 bases). CDR3 length: 15 amino acids. The germline V gene has CDR1 MGHDK and CDR2 SYGVNS. Trimming took off 5 bases at V and 8 bases at J, with 19 bases between the two ends. The CDR3, as DNA: TGTGCCAGCAGTAGGACGGGAGCGAACGGTGATGAGCAGTTCTTC. This encodes CASSRTGANGDEQFF.

The chain links TRBV20-1 to TRBJ2-3; 7 nucleotides agree with TRBD1. There are 16 residues in the CDR3. Germline assignment: CDR1 DFQATT and CDR2 SNEGSKA (reference sequence). V was clipped by 5 bases and J by 0 bases; unmatched bases: 11. The CDR3 DNA follows: TGCAGTGCTCGGGACAGTCTCAAACCAAGCACAGATACGCAGTATTTT. This encodes CSARDSLKPSTDTQYF.

To note about this clonotype: A junction boundary mismatches the germline segment, possibly from a read error. The chain links TRBV25-1 to TRBJ2-7; 10 positions agree with TRBD2. Germline loops: CDR1 MGHDK, CDR2 SYGVNS. The CDR3 sequence is 16 residues long. The CDR3 is CASSETSGTRSYKQYF. DNA for the CDR3: TGTGCCAGCAGTGAAACTAGCGGGACCAGATCCTACAAGCAGTACTTC.

The CDR3 is CASSLSRSLGAFF. CDR3 bases: TGTGCCAGCAGCTTATCCCGGTCATTGGGTGCTTTCTTT. The chain links TRBV7-9 to TRBJ1-1; no definite D call. Germline CDR1 and CDR2: SEHNR and FQNEAQ (reference sequence). Trimming left V 2 bases short and J 11 bases short, with 15 bases between. The CDR3 covers 13 residues.

J is TRBJ2-3 and V is TRBV10-3, with a tentative D call TRBD2 (7 bases). V dropped 10 bases and J dropped 2 bases, with 19 bases sitting between them. Germline V gives CDR1 ENHRY, CDR2 SYGVKD. This CDR3 region has 15 residues. CDR3 region: CATLRAGAPTDTQYF. The CDR3 DNA reads TGTGCCACCCTCAGGGCGGGGGCCCCCACAGATACGCAGTATTTT.

This chain uses TRBV5-1 with TRBJ1-2; D is ambiguous. Germline V CDR1 and CDR2: SGHRS, YFSETQ. Trimming pared 0 bases from V and 4 bases from J, leaving 13 bases between. The CDR3 runs to 15 residues. The chain's CDR3 is CASSLDAALSYGYTF. CDR3 coding DNA: TGCGCCAGCAGCTTGGACGCCGCACTCTCCTATGGCTACACCTTC.

This clonotype was detected ten times or more. The rearrangement uses TRBV29-1 and TRBJ2-7; 7 bases align to TRBD2. This CDR3 has 13 residues. The junction had 12 bases not matched to a gene; V was cut back by 6 bases and J by 7 bases. CDR1 is SQVTM, CDR2 ANQGSEA, per germline. DNA for the CDR3: TGCAGCGTCGCTGGGACGGGGGGATGGGAGCAGTACTTC. Its protein is CSVAGTGGWEQYF.

As for this clonotype: Sequence at one end of the junction differs from germline and may be a read error. The chain joins TRBV27 to TRBJ1-5; the D gene is possibly TRBD1 (5 bases). Per the germline V gene, CDR1 is MNHEY and CDR2 is SMNVEV (reference sequence). This CDR3 comprises 15 residues. CDR3 in amino acids: CAGSLNRGSNQPQHF. The CDR3 nucleotides are TGTGCCGGCAGTTTGAATAGGGGTAGCAATCAGCCCCAGCATTTT.

The chain joins TRBV20-1 to TRBJ2-3; 13 nucleotides line up with TRBD2. This CDR3 has 17 residues. CDR1 is DFQATT, CDR2 SNEGSKA, per germline (reference sequence). Trimming took 6 bases from V and 2 from J; bases not matched to a gene: 11. This CDR3 is CSALLAGGHRATDTQYF. The CDR3 DNA follows: TGCAGTGCCTTACTAGCGGGGGGGCATCGGGCCACAGATACGCAGTATTTT.

This clonotype showed up just a few times. The chain is built from TRBV5-5 and TRBJ2-3; tentative D call: TRBD2 (6 bases). Germline CDR1 is SGHKS and CDR2 is YYEKEE (reference sequence). The CDR3 sequence is 13 residues long. With 5 bases removed from V and 4 bases from J, the gap between germline ends came to 11 bases. The CDR3 DNA reads as TGTGCCAGCAGACCCCTAGCGTCAGATACGCAGTATTTT. Translating it yields CASRPLASDTQYF.

The table lists this clonotype with a few counts. The DNA for the CDR3 is TGTGCCAGCAGTGACCCCACCGGAGGGAGCTCCTACAATGAGCAGTTCTTC. It codes for CASSDPTGGSSYNEQFF. The chain carries TRBV25-1 and TRBJ2-1, with D perhaps TRBD2 (6 bases). Germline CDR1 reads MGHDK; CDR2 reads SYGVNS. The CDR3 length is 17 residues. Between the trimmed V and J ends, which lost 3 bases and 0 bases, there was a span of 15 bases.

On this clonotype itself: A much larger clone is a single base away; this may be a read error. The V call is TRBV7-3, the J call TRBJ2-1; a weak D match, TRBD2 (6 bases). This CDR3 contains 16 residues. Germline CDR1 is SGHTA and CDR2 is FQGTGA. CDR3 amino acids: CASSLRGTGTYNGQFF. CDR3 DNA sequence: TGTGCCAGCAGCTTAAGGGGGACTGGGACCTACAATGGGCAGTTCTTC.

This chain links TRBV6-2 or TRBV6-3 with TRBJ1-2; D uncertain. Germline V gives CDR1 MNHEY, CDR2 SVGEGT. There are 14 residues in the CDR3. Trimming took off 5 bases at V and 4 bases at J, with 14 bases between the two ends. CDR3 sequence (DNA): TGTGCCAGCAGTCCCGGAACGCAGATCTATGGCTACACCTTC. Translation: CASSPGTQIYGYTF.

Points on this clonotype: A junction end diverges from the germline sequence, so it may reflect a read error. The chain joins TRBV20-1 to TRBJ2-6; 8 bases fit TRBD2. Looked up from germline, CDR1 is DFQATT and CDR2 is SNEGSKA (reference sequence). The CDR3 sequence is 17 residues long. The CDR3 coding sequence is TGCAGTGCAAACCCACTAGCGGACCCTTCTGGGGCCAACGCCCTGACTTTC. It codes for CSANPLADPSGANALTF.

The chain carries TRBV14 and TRBJ1-2; no definite D call. V shed 4 bases and J shed 8 bases, with 17 bases lying between them. CDR1 and CDR2 (germline): SGHDN, FVKESK. The CDR3 is 14 amino acids. The CDR3 sequence is CASSLPWAPRGYTF. The CDR3 coding sequence is TGTGCCAGCAGCCTTCCCTGGGCCCCAAGAGGCTACACCTTC.